These 10 T cell receptor beta chains originate from one sample sequenced in a study of OX40 agonist ivuxolimab in advanced cancers. Sequencing used immunoSEQ multiplex PCR; TCRdb keeps in-frame clones, though not all of them. The sample has under 45,000 clones; around 80% are singletons. The sample was CD4+ or CD8+ T cells sorted from blood, taken in a trial of the OX40 agonist ivuxolimab. The receptors shown here come from an adult with an advanced solid tumor such as melanoma, head and neck, liver or kidney cancer.

DNA for the CDR3: TGTGCCAGCAGACCTGGACAGGGAGCATCCTATGGCTACACCTTC. As protein: CASRPGQGASYGYTF. The V and J genes are TRBV6-5 and TRBJ1-2; 8 nucleotides align to TRBD1. Germline assignment: CDR1 MNHEY and CDR2 SVGAGI. This CDR3 region has 15 residues. The V and J ends lost 6 bases and 4 bases, in that order; junction bases with no gene match: 10.

This chain uses TRBV2 with TRBJ2-7; TRBD1 matches 7 bases. The germline V gene has CDR1 SNHLY and CDR2 FYNNEI. The CDR3 covers 12 residues. V dropped 11 bases and J dropped 4; count of bases not matched to a gene: 8. The CDR3 protein is CASAGTVYEQYF. CDR3 nucleotide sequence: TGTGCCTCCGCCGGGACAGTATACGAGCAGTACTTC.

The rearrangement uses TRBV4-1 and TRBJ1-1; no definite D call. The CDR3 is 16 amino acids. Germline assignment: CDR1 MGHRA and CDR2 YSYEKL. V shed 0 bases and J shed 0 bases, with 11 bases lying between them. Here the CDR3 reads CASSQEVNNLNTEAFF. CDR3 in DNA: TGCGCCAGCAGCCAAGAGGTGAACAATCTGAACACTGAAGCTTTCTTT.

This clone was recorded a few times. The gene calls are TRBV7-2 and TRBJ1-2, with 11 bases fitting TRBD1. The CDR3 runs to 16 residues. The trim removed 3 bases at V and 6 bases at J, leaving 9 bases unmatched. Per germline, CDR1 SGHTA and CDR2 FQGNSA. As DNA, the CDR3 is TGTGCCAGCAGCTTTCGACCCGGGACAGGGGGAGATGGCTACACCTTC. As protein: CASSFRPGTGGDGYTF. Together with reference TRBV7-2 and TRBJ1-2, the CDR3 gives the full variable domain: GAGVSQSPSNKVTEKGKDVELRCDPISGHTALYWYRQSLGQGLEFLIYFQGNSAPDKSGLPSDRFSAERTGGSVSTLTIQRTQQEDSAVYLCASSFRPGTGGDGYTFGSGTRLTVV.

The chain employs TRBV6-6 and TRBJ1-6; no clear D gene. The V end was cut by 4 bases, the J end by 7 bases, with 5 bases between. This CDR3 has 12 residues. CDR1 is MNHNY and CDR2 is SVGAGI in the germline V gene (reference sequence). This chain's CDR3 is CASSLGNSPLHF. The DNA for the CDR3 is TGTGCCAGCAGTTTGGGGAATTCACCCCTCCACTTT.

The CDR3 DNA sequence: TGTGCCAGCAGTTTTTCGGTACAGCTTACTAGCACAGATACGCAGTATTTT. Its translation: CASSFSVQLTSTDTQYF. The chain has TRBV27 and TRBJ2-3; D is undetermined. CDR1 is MNHEY, CDR2 SMNVEV, per germline (reference sequence). The CDR3 sequence is 17 residues long. The V end was cut by 3 bases, the J end by 0 bases, with 16 bases between.

Within the sample, this clone is medium-sized. The chain uses TRBV28 and TRBJ1-1, with a possible D match to TRBD1 (5 bases). This CDR3 has 13 residues. V was cut by 10 bases and J by 2 bases, with 14 bases left in between. Germline values: CDR1 MDHEN, CDR2 SYDVKM. CDR3 amino acids: CATRGGTNTEAFF. CDR3 coding DNA: TGTGCCACCCGAGGAGGGACCAACACTGAAGCTTTCTTT.

This clone was detected only a few times. The chain carries TRBV9 and TRBJ2-1; tentative D call: TRBD2 (5 bases). The germline V gene has CDR1 SGDLS and CDR2 YYNGEE. The CDR3 runs to 16 residues. The V end lost 0 bases, the J end lost 2 bases, and 12 bases lay between the germline ends. CDR3 in amino acids: CASSVERWATYNEQFF. In DNA form, the CDR3 reads TGTGCCAGCAGCGTAGAGCGGTGGGCTACCTACAATGAGCAGTTCTTC.

The J gene is TRBJ1-6, the V gene TRBV5-1; D unresolved. The CDR3 is 13 amino acids. Germline CDR1 reads SGHRS; CDR2 reads YFSETQ. The V end was cut by 0 bases, the J end by 9 bases, with 7 bases between. In nucleotides, the CDR3 is TGCGCCAGCAGCTTGGCCCTTTTTTCACCCCTCCACTTT. Its translation is CASSLALFSPLHF.

The chain joins TRBV27 to TRBJ2-1; 8 bases match TRBD2. Germline assignment: CDR1 MNHEY and CDR2 SMNVEV (reference sequence). V was clipped by 0 bases and J by 0 bases; unmatched bases: 4. The CDR3 loop spans 17 amino acids. The CDR3 DNA follows: TGTGCCAGCAGTTTATCGGGTAGCGGGGTCTCCTACAATGAGCAGTTCTTC. Its protein is CASSLSGSGVSYNEQFF.